This section outlines one T cell receptor beta chain sequence together with its context. The data derive from a study of cytomegalovirus exposure and HLA in healthy donors. A multiplex PCR was run with 60 Vbeta primers and 13 Jbeta primers. Repertoires were generated with immunoSEQ multiplex PCR, while TCRdb's copy carries only in-frame clones and drops some. The sample holds about 120,000 clones, 17% seen once. This receptor was obtained from a female donor in good health and CMV-seropositive. Input material: PBMCs.

CDR3 sequence reads: CASSIFYSNQPQHF. The CDR3 coding sequence is TGTGCCAGCTCTATCTTTTATAGCAATCAGCCCCAGCATTTT. V usage is TRBV18 and J usage is TRBJ1-5; D remains unclear. V was cut by 6 bases and J by 0 bases, with 9 bases left in between. There are 14 residues in the CDR3. Germline V CDR1 and CDR2: KGHSH, LQKENI.